These 11 T cell receptor beta chains came from one sample sequenced in a study of T cells after yellow fever vaccination. From the 5' RACE reads, TCRdb called clonotypes with MiXCR, one entry per CDR3 protein. The table lists under 300,000 distinct CDR3 sequences, less than 8.5% of them singletons. Source: CD4+ T cells sorted from PBMCs, taken 15 days after the yellow fever booster vaccination. The receptors were gathered from a man aged 25 to 40 who received the YFV17D yellow fever vaccine.

This clonotype was seen more than once but under ten times. V gene TRBV5-1 combines with J gene TRBJ2-3; the D gene is possibly TRBD2 (5 bases). V was cut by 4 bases and J by 2 bases, with 11 bases left in between. There are 14 residues in the CDR3. Germline loops: CDR1 SGHRS, CDR2 YFSETQ. CDR3 amino acids: CASSQIGITDTQYF. Here the CDR3 DNA reads TGCGCCAGCAGCCAGATCGGGATCACAGATACGCAGTATTTT.

This clonotype was seen a single time. One end of the junction varies from germline; a read error may be responsible. The chain has TRBV7-8 and TRBJ2-1; 11 nucleotides line up with TRBD2. The CDR3 covers 16 residues. The V gene's germline CDR1 is SGHVS and CDR2 FQNEAQ. CDR3 nucleotides: TGTGACAGCAGCACCTATAGCGGGAGGGCGGGGGATGAGCAGTTCTTC. Amino acid sequence: CDSSTYSGRAGDEQFF.

V is TRBV6-5 and J is TRBJ1-2; D gene ambiguous. V gave up 5 bases and J gave up 2 bases, with 9 bases separating them. The CDR3 extends over 13 amino acids. The germline V gene encodes CDR1 MNHEY and CDR2 SVGAGI. The CDR3 sequence: CASSIDKNYGYTF. DNA for the CDR3: TGTGCCAGCAGTATCGACAAGAACTATGGCTACACCTTC.

There are a few counts of this clonotype. The chain has TRBV18 and TRBJ1-5; D is unclear. The germline gives CDR1 KGHSH, CDR2 LQKENI. The CDR3 covers 13 residues. The ends were cut back, 3 bases at V and 5 bases at J, with 8 bases in the middle. CDR3 sequence: CASSPVEDQPQHF. The CDR3 DNA sequence: TGTGCCAGCTCACCTGTCGAGGATCAGCCCCAGCATTTT.

This clonotype was detected only a few times. The chain couples TRBV7-2 to TRBJ2-7; D remains unclear. The CDR3 runs 11 residues. V lost 1 base, J lost 6 bases, and 4 bases lay in between. The germline V gene has CDR1 SGHTA and CDR2 FQGNSA. CDR3 loop: CASSLVVEQYF. The CDR3 nucleotides are TGTGCCAGCAGCTTAGTAGTCGAGCAGTACTTC.

This clonotype has more than one count but fewer than ten. The rearrangement links TRBV10-1 to TRBJ2-4; D call uncertain. Germline V lookup: CDR1 WNHNN, CDR2 SYGVQD (reference sequence). The CDR3 sequence is 13 residues long. V was pared by 4 bases and J by 4 bases, with 8 bases between. CDR3 DNA sequence: TGCGCCAGCAGTGCTTCCCAGAAAAACATTCAGTACTTC. It specifies CASSASQKNIQYF.

V is TRBV24-1 and J is TRBJ2-7; D is ambiguous. Trimming pared 1 base from V and 3 bases from J, leaving 15 bases between. The CDR3 length is 16 residues. Germline V lookup: CDR1 KGHDR, CDR2 SFDVKD. The DNA of the CDR3 is TGTGCCACCAGTGATTTATCGGACCGAAGGTACTACGAGCAGTACTTC. Translating gives CATSDLSDRRYYEQYF.

In its sample, this clonotype was seen many times. The chain joins TRBV20-1 to TRBJ2-1; D ambiguous. CDR3 size: 16 residues. V lost 1 base and J 5 bases, leaving 18 bases between the germline ends. CDR1 is DFQATT, CDR2 SNEGSKA, per germline (reference sequence). The CDR3 region has the DNA TGCAGTGCTAGAGGATCTCGCGTGGGAACGAACAATGAGCAGTTCTTC. Protein sequence: CSARGSRVGTNNEQFF.

The chain employs TRBV7-8 and TRBJ2-1, with D maybe TRBD2 (5 bases). The length of the CDR3 is 14 residues. The germline V gene encodes CDR1 SGHVS and CDR2 FQNEAQ. V dropped 8 bases and J dropped 4 bases, with 15 bases sitting between them. This CDR3 reads CASGPGITYNEQFF. The CDR3, as DNA: TGTGCCAGCGGCCCCGGGATCACTTACAATGAGCAGTTCTTC.

This chain uses TRBV4-3 with TRBJ2-5; TRBD1 is a possible D gene (5 bases). The CDR3 is made up of 14 amino acids. Germline CDR1 and CDR2: LGHNA and YSLEER. V dropped 0 bases and J dropped 6 bases, with 11 bases sitting between them. CDR3 in DNA: TGCGCCAGCAGCCAAGACAAGCAGGGAAAGACCCAGTACTTC. This gives the protein CASSQDKQGKTQYF.

This clonotype was seen many times. The chain couples TRBV7-2 to TRBJ1-1, with a weak D call TRBD1 (5 bases). V lost 2 bases and J 5 bases, leaving 18 bases between the germline ends. The V gene's germline CDR1 is SGHTA and CDR2 FQGNSA. CDR3 size: 16 residues. The CDR3 is CASSLRQGEGGTEAFF. CDR3 in DNA: TGTGCCAGCAGCTTAAGGCAGGGTGAGGGAGGGACTGAAGCTTTCTTT. Together with reference TRBV7-2 and TRBJ1-1, the CDR3 gives the full variable domain: GAGVSQSPSNKVTEKGKDVELRCDPISGHTALYWYRQSLGQGLEFLIYFQGNSAPDKSGLPSDRFSAERTGGSVSTLTIQRTQQEDSAVYLCASSLRQGEGGTEAFFGQGTRLTVV.